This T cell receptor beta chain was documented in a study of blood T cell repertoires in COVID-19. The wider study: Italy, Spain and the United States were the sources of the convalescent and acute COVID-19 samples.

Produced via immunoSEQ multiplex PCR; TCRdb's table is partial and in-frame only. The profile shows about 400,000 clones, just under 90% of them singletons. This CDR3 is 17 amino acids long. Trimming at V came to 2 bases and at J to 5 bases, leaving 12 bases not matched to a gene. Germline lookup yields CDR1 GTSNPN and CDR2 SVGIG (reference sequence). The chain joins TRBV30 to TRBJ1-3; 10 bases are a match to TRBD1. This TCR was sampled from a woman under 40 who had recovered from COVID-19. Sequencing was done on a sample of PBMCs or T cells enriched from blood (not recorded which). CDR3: CAWSPDRGPEPRNTIYF. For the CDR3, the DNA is TGTGCCTGGAGTCCCGACAGGGGGCCCGAACCGAGAAACACCATATATTTT.